This T cell receptor beta chain is drawn from a study of shared clonotypes between healthy human individuals. Measured with immunoSEQ multiplex PCR; TCRdb has only the in-frame clones, and not every one. The sample consists of more than 2,000,000 clones, more than 90% of them appearing once. The study's findings and limits: Naive subsets, compared against memory subsets, generally had larger estimated richness values.

Regarding this clone: Antigen specificity is unknown.

The CDR3 is 16 amino acids. Germline trimming cut 6 bases from V and 0 bases from J; bases unmatched to any gene: 8. Germline V gives CDR1 MDHEN, CDR2 SYDVKM. This TCR was recovered from a man aged 18 to 30 in good health. The chain is built from TRBV28 and TRBJ2-5, with TRBD2 matching 9 bases. Sequenced: naive CD4+ T cells sorted from blood. The subset: CD45RA+ positively selected. For the CDR3, the DNA is TGTGCCAGCAGCCGCTTAAGACTAGCGGACCAAGAGACCCAGTACTTC. Protein sequence: CASSRLRLADQETQYF.